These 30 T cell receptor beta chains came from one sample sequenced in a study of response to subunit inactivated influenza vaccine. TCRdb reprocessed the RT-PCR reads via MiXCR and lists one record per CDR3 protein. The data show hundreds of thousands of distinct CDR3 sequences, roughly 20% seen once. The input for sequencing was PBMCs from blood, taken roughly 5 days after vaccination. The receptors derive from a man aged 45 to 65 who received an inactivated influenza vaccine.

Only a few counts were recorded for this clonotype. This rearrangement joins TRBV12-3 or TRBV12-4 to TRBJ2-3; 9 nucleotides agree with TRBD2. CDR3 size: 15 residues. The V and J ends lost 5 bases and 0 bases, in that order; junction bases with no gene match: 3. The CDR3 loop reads CASSASGVSTDTQYF. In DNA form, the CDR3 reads TGTGCCAGCAGTGCTAGCGGGGTGAGCACAGATACGCAGTATTTT.

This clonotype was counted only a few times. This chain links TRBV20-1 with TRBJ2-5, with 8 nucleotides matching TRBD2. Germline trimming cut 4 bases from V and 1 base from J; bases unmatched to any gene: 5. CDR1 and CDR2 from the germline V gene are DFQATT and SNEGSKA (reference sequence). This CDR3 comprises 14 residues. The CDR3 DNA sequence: TGCAGTGCTAACACTCGGGAGGGCCAAGAGACCCAGTACTTC. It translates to CSANTREGQETQYF.

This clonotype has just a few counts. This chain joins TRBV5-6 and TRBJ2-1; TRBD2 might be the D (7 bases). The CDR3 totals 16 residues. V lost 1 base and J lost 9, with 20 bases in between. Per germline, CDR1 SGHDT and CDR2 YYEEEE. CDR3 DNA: TGTGCCAGCAGCTTGTATGGGGAGGGGGGAGGCGTTGAGCAGTTCTTC. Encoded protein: CASSLYGEGGGVEQFF.

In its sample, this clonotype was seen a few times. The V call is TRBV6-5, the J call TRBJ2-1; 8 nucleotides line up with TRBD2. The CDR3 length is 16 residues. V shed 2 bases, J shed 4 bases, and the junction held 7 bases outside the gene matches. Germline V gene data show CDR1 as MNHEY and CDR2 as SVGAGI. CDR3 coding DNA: TGTGCCAGCAGTTACATAGCGGGACGGGGGTACAATGAGCAGTTCTTC. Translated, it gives CASSYIAGRGYNEQFF.

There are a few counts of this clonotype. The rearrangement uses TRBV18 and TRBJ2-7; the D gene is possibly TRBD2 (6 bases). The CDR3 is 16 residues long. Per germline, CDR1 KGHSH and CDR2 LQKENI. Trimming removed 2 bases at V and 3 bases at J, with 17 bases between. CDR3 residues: CASSPGSEWGDYEQYF. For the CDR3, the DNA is TGTGCCAGCTCACCAGGATCAGAATGGGGGGACTACGAGCAGTACTTC.

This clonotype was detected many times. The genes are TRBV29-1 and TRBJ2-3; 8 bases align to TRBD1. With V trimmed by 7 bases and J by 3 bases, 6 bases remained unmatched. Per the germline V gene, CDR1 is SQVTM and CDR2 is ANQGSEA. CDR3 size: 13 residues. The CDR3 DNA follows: TGCAGCGCCGGACAGGGCCGTACAGATACGCAGTATTTT. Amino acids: CSAGQGRTDTQYF.

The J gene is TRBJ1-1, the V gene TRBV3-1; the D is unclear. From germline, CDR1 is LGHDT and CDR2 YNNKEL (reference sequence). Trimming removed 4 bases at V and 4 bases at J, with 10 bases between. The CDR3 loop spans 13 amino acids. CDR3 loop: CASSLDLSTEAFF. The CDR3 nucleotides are TGTGCCAGCAGCCTTGACTTGTCCACTGAAGCTTTCTTT.

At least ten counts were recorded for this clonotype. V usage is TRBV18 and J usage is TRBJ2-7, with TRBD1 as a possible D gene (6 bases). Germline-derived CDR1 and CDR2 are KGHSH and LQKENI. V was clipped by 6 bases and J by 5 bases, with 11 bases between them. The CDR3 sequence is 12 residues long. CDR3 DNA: TGTGCCAGCTCGTCAGGGGTACACGAGCAGTACTTC. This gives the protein CASSSGVHEQYF.

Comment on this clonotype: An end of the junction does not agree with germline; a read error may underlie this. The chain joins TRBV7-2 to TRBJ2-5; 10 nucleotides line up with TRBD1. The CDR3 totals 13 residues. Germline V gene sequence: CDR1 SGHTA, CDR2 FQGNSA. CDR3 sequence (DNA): TGTGCCAGCAGTTCGGACAGGGGGTCGCTCCGGAACTTC. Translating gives CASSSDRGSLRNF.

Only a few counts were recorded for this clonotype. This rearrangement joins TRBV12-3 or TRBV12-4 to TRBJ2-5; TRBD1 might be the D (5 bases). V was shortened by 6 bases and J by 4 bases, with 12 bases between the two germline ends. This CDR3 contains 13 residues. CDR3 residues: CASRYGQSETQYF. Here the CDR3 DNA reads TGTGCCAGCAGATATGGACAATCAGAGACCCAGTACTTC.

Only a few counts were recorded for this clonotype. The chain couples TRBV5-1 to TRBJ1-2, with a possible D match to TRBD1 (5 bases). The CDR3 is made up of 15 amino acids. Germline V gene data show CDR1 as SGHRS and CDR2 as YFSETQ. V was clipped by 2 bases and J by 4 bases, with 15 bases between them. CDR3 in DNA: TGCGCCAGCAGCTTCGGAAGAGGGGAAGGCTATGGCTACACCTTC. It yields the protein CASSFGRGEGYGYTF.

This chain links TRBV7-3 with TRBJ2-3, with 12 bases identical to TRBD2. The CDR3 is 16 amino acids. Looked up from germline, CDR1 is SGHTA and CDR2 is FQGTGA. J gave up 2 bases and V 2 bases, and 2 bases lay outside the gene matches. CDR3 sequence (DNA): TGTGCCAGCAGCTTAGGACTAGCGGGGCACACAGATACGCAGTATTTT. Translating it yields CASSLGLAGHTDTQYF.

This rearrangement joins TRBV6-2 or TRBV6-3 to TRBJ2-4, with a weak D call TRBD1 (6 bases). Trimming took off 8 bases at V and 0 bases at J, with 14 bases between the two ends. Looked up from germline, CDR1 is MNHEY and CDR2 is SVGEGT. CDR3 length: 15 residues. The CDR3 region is CASGTGLLAKNIQYF. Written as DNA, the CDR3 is TGTGCCAGCGGCACAGGGCTCCTAGCCAAAAACATTCAGTACTTC.

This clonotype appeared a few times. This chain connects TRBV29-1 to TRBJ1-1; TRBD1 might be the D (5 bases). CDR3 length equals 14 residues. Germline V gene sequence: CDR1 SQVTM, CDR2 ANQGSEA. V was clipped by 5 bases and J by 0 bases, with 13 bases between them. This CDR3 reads CSVQGASLNTEAFF. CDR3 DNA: TGCAGCGTTCAGGGAGCATCCCTGAACACTGAAGCTTTCTTT. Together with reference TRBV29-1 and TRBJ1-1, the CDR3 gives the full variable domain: SAVISQKPSRDICQRGTSLTIQCQVDSQVTMMFWYRQQPGQSLTLIATANQGSEATYESGFVIDKFPISRPNLTFSTLTVSNMSPEDSSIYLCSVQGASLNTEAFFGQGTRLTVV.

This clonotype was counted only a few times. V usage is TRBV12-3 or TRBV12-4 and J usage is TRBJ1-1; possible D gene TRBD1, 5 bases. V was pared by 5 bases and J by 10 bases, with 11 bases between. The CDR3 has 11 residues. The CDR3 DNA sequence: TGTGCCAGCAGTGGGGGTCTTGGAGCTTTCTTT. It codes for CASSGGLGAFF.

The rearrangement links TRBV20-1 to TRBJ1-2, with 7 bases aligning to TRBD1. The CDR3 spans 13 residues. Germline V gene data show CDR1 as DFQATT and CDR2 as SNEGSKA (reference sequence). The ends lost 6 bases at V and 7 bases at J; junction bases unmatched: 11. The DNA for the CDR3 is TGCAGTGCCTCAGGGGGGCGGTTGAGTGGCTACACCTTC. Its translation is CSASGGRLSGYTF.

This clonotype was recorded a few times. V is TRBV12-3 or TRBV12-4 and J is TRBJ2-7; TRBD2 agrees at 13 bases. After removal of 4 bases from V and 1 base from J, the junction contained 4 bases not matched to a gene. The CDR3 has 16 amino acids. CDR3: CASSSGTSGVSYEQYF. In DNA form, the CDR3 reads TGTGCCAGCAGTTCCGGGACTAGCGGGGTTTCCTACGAGCAGTACTTC.

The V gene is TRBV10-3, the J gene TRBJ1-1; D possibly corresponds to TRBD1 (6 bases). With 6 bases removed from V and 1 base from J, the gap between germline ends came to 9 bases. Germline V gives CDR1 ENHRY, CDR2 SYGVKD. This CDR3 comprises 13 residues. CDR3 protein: CAIRQGSNTEAFF. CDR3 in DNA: TGTGCCATCAGGCAGGGGTCGAACACTGAAGCTTTCTTT.

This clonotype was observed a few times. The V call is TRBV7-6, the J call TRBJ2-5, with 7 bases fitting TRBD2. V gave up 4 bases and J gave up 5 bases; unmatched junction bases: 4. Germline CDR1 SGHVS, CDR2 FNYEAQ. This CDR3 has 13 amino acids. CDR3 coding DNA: TGTGCCAGCAGCTCCGGGGGGTATGAGACCCAGTACTTC. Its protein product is CASSSGGYETQYF.

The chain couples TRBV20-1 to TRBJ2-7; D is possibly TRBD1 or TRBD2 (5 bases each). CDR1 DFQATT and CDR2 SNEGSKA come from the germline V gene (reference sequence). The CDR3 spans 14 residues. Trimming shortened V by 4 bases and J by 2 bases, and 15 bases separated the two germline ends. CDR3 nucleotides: TGCAGTGCTAAACCGGGACCACTACCCTACGAGCAGTACTTC. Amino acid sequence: CSAKPGPLPYEQYF.

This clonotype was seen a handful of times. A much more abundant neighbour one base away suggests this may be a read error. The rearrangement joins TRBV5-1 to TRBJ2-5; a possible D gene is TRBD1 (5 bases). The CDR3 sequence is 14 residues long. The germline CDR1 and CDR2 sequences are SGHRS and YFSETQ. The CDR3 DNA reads TGCGCCAGCAGCTTGGAGGCAGGACAAGAGACCCGGTACTTC. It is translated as CASSLEAGQETRYF.

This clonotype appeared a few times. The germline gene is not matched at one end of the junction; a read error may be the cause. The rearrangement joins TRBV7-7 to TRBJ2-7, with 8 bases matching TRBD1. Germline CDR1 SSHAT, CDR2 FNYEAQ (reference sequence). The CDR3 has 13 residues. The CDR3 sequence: CASSSGQEAEQYF. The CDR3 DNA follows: TGTGCTAGCAGCTCGGGACAGGAGGCCGAGCAGTACTTC.

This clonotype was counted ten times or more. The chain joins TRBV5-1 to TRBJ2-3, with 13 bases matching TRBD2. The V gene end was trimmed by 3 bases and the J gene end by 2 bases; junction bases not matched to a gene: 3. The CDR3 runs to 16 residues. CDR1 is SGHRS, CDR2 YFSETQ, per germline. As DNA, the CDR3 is TGCGCCAGCAGCTCGGGACTAGCGGGACCCACAGATACGCAGTATTTT. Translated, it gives CASSSGLAGPTDTQYF.

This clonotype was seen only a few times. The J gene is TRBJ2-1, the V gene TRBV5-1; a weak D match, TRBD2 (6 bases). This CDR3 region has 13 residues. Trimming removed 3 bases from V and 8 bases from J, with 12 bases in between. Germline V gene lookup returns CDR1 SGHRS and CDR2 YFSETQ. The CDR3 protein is CASSSPRGDEQFF. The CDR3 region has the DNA TGCGCCAGCAGCTCACCCCGCGGGGATGAGCAGTTCTTC.

CDR3 residues: CASSQLGVPNEKLFF. The CDR3 nucleotides are TGTGCCAGCAGCCAGTTGGGGGTACCTAATGAAAAACTGTTTTTT. This chain links TRBV4-2 with TRBJ1-4; D is perhaps TRBD1 (5 bases). Trimming stripped 3 bases from V and 3 bases from J, with 11 bases between. Per germline, CDR1 LGHNA and CDR2 YNFKEQ. The CDR3 totals 15 residues.

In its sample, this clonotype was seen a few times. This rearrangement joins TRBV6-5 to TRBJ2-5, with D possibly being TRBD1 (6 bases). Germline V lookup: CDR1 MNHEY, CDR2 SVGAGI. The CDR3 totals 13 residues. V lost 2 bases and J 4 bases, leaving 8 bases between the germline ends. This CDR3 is CASSYVQGETQYF. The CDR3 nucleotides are TGTGCCAGCAGTTACGTACAGGGAGAGACCCAGTACTTC.

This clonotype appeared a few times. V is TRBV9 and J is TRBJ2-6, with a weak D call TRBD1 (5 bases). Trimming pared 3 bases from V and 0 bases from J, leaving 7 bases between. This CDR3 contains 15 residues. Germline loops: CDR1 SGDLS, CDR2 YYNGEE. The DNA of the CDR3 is TGTGCCAGCAGCGCCAGGGTCTCTGGGGCCAACGTCCTGACTTTC. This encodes CASSARVSGANVLTF. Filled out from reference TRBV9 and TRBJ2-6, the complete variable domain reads DSGVTQTPKHLITATGQRVTLRCSPRSGDLSVYWYQQSLDQGLQFLIQYYNGEERAKGNILERFSAQQFPDLHSELNLSSLELGDSALYFCASSARVSGANVLTFGAGSRLTVL.

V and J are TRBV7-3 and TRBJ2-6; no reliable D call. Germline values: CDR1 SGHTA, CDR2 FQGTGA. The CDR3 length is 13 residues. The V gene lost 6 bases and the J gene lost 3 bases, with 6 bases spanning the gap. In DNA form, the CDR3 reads TGTGCCAGCAGTAGTTATGGGGCCAACGTCCTGACTTTC. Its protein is CASSSYGANVLTF.

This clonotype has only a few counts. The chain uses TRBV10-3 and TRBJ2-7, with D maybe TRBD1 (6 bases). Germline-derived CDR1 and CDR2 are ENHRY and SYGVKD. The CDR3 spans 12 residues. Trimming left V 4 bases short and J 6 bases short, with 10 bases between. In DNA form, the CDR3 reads TGTGCCATCAGTGCGTTACAGGGCGAGCAGTACTTC. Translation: CAISALQGEQYF.

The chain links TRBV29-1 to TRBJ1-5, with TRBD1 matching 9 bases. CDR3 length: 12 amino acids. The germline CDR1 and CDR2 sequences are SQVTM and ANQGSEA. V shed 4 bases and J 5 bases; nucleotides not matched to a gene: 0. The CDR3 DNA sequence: TGCAGCGTTGGACAGGGGGATCAGCCCCAGCATTTT. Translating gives CSVGQGDQPQHF.